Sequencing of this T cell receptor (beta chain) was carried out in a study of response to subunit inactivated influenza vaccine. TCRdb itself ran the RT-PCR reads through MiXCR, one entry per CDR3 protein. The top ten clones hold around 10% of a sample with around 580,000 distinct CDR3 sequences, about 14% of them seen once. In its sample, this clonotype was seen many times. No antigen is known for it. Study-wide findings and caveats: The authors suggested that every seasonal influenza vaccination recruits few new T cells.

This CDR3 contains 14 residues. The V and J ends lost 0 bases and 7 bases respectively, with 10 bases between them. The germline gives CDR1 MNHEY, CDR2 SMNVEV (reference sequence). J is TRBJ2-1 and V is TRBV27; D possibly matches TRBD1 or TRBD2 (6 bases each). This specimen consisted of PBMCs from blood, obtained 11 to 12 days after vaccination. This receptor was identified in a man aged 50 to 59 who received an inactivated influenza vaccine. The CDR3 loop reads CASSLSWGANEQFF. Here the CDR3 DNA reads TGTGCCAGCAGTTTATCCTGGGGGGCGAATGAGCAGTTCTTC.